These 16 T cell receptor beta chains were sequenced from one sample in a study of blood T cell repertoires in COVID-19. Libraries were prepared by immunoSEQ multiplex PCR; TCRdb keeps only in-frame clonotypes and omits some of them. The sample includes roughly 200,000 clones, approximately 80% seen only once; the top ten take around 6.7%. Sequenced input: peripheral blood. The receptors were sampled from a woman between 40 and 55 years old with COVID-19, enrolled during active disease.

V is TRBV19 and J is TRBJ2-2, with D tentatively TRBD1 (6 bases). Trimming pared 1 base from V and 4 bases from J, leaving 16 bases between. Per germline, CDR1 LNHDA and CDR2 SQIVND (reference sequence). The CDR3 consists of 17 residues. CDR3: CASSIARDIRGTGELFF. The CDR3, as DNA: TGTGCCAGTAGTATAGCTAGGGACATTCGAGGCACCGGGGAGCTGTTTTTT. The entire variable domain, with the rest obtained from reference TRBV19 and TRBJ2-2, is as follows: DGGITQSPKYLFRKEGQNVTLSCEQNLNHDAMYWYRQDPGQGLRLIYYSQIVNDFQKGDIAEGYSVSREKKESFPLTVTSAQKNPTAFYLCASSIARDIRGTGELFFGEGSRLTVL.

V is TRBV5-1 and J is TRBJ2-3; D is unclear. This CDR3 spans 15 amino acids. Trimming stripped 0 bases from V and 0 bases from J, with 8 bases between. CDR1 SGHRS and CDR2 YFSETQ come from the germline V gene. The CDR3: CASSLGETSTDTQYF. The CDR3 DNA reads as TGCGCCAGCAGCTTGGGCGAGACTAGCACAGATACGCAGTATTTT.

DNA of the CDR3: TGTGCCAGCAGCCTGACGACTAGCGATGAGCAGTTCTTC. The encoded protein is CASSLTTSDEQFF. The chain carries TRBV5-6 and TRBJ2-1; 8 bases line up with TRBD2. This CDR3 has 13 amino acids. V trimming: 4 bases; J trimming: 8 bases; junction bases outside the gene matches: 5. In germline, CDR1 is SGHDT, CDR2 YYEEEE. Full variable domain (rest looked up from reference TRBV5-6 and TRBJ2-1): DAGVTQSPTHLIKTRGQQVTLRCSPKSGHDTVSWYQQALGQGPQFIFQYYEEEERQRGNFPDRFSGHQFPNYSSELNVNALLLGDSALYLCASSLTTSDEQFFGPGTRLTVL.

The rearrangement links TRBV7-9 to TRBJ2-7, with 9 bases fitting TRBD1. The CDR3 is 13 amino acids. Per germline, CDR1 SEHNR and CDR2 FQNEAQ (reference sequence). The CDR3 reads CAGGMGQGYEQYF. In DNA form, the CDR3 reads TGTGCGGGCGGCATGGGACAGGGCTACGAGCAGTACTTC.

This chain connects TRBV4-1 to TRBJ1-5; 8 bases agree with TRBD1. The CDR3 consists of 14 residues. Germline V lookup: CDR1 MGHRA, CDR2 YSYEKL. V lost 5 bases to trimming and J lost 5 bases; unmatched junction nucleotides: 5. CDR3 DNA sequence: TGCGCCAGCAGCTACGGACAGGGATATCAGCCCCAGCATTTT. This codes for CASSYGQGYQPQHF.

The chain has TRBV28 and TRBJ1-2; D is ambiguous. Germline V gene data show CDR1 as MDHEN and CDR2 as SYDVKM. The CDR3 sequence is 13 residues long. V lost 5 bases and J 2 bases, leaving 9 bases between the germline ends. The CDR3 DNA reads TGTGCCAGCAGTAATGGAGGGAACTATGGCTACACCTTC. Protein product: CASSNGGNYGYTF.

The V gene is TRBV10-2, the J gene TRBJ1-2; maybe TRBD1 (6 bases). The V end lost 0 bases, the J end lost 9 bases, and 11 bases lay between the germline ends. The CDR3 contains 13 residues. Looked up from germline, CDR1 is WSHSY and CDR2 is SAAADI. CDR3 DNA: TGCGCCAGCAGTGAGTCCCTCGACAGGAGCTACACCTTC. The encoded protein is CASSESLDRSYTF.

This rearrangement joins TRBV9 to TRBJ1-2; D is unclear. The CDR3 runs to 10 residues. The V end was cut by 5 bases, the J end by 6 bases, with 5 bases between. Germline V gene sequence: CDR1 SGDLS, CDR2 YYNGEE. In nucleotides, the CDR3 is TGTGCCAGCAGGGGAGATGGCTACACCTTC. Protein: CASRGDGYTF.

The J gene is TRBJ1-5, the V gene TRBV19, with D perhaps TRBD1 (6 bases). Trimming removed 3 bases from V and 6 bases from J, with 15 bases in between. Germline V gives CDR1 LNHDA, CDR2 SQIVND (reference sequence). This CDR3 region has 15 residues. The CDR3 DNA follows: TGTGCCAGTAGTATCGCCAGGGGAAGAACTCAGCCCCAGCATTTT. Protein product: CASSIARGRTQPQHF.

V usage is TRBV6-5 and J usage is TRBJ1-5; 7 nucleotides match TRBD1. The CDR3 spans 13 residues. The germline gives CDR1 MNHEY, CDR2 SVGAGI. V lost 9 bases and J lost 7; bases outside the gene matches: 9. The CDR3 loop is CASRGGVYQPQHF. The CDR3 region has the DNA TGTGCCAGTAGAGGGGGCGTCTACCAGCCCCAGCATTTT.

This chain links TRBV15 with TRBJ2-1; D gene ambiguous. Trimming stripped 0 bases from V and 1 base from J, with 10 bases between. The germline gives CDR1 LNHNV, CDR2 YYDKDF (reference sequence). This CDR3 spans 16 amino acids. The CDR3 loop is CATSRDRVRSYNEQFF. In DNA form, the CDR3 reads TGTGCCACCAGCAGAGATCGGGTAAGATCCTACAATGAGCAGTTCTTC.

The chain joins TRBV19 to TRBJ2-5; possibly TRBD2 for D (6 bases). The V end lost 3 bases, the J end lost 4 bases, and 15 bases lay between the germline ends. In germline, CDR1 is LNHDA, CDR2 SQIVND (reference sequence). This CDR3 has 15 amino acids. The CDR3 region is CASSIPPGLSETQYF. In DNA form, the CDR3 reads TGTGCCAGTAGTATCCCCCCGGGACTGTCAGAGACCCAGTACTTC.

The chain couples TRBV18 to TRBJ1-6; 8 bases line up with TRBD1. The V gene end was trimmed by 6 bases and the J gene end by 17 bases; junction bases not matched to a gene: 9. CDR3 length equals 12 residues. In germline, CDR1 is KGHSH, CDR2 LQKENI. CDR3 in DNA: TGTGCCAGCTCCCTCGGACAGGGCAACTTCCACTTT. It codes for CASSLGQGNFHF. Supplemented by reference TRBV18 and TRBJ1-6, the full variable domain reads NAGVMQNPRHLVRRRGQEARLRCSPMKGHSHVYWYRQLPEEGLKFMVYLQKENIIDESGMPKERFSAEFPKEGPSILRIQQVVRGDSAAYFCASSLGQGNFHFGNGTRLTVT.

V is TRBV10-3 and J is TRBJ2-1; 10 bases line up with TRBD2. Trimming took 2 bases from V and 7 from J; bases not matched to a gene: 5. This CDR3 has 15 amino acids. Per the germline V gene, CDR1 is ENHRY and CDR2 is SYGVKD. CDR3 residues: CAISEERGGRNEQFF. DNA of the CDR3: TGTGCCATCAGTGAGGAGCGGGGGGGCAGAAATGAGCAGTTCTTC.

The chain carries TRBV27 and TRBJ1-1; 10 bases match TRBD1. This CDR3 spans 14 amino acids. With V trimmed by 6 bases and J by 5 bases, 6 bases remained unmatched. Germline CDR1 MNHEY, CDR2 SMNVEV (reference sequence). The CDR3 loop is CASRWDRGSTEAFF. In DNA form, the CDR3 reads TGTGCCAGCAGATGGGACAGGGGTAGTACTGAAGCTTTCTTT.

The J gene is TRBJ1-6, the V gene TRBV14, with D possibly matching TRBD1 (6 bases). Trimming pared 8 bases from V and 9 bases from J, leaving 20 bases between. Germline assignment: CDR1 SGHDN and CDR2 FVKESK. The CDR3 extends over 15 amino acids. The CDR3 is CASQGGQPRASPLHF. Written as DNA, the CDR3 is TGTGCCAGCCAAGGGGGACAACCACGGGCTTCACCCCTCCACTTT.